This T cell receptor beta chain was profiled in a study of cytomegalovirus exposure and HLA in healthy donors. General observations from the study: Likely technical artifact: a cluster of highly shared sequence variants.

As for this clone: The antigen is not known.

60 Vbeta and 13 Jbeta primers were used in PCR. The method was immunoSEQ multiplex PCR; TCRdb's version includes in-frame clones alone and lacks a portion of them. The sample includes approximately 190,000 clones, 73% of them seen just once. With 0 bases removed from V and 6 bases from J, the gap between germline ends came to 9 bases. The germline CDR1 and CDR2 sequences are MNHNY and SVGAGI (reference sequence). This CDR3 region has 14 residues. The sequencing input was PBMCs. This receptor was taken from a woman in her thirties in good health and CMV-seronegative. The rearrangement links TRBV6-6 to TRBJ1-5; D unresolved. The CDR3 sequence is CASSYSSGSQPQHF. In DNA, the CDR3 is TGTGCCAGCAGTTACTCTTCGGGGAGTCAGCCCCAGCATTTT.